This passage covers 22 T cell receptor beta chains from one sample sequenced in a study of T cell clonotyping in hematopoietic cell transplantation. The method was immunoSEQ multiplex PCR; TCRdb's version includes in-frame clones alone and lacks a portion of them. The data contain roughly 46,000 clones, 80% to 85% of them singletons. As to time point: recipient sample about 28 days before transplant, after cytoreduction. This sample comprised peripheral blood mononuclear cells, obtained before stem cell transplant. The origin of the receptors is a man in his 60s with myelodysplastic syndrome. Some clones in this sample may be carry-over from other donors' samples.

This chain connects TRBV28 to TRBJ1-1; D is unresolved. Trimming stripped 5 bases from V and 2 bases from J, with 15 bases between. The length of the CDR3 is 15 residues. The germline gives CDR1 MDHEN, CDR2 SYDVKM. CDR3: CASSPNDIPNTEAFF. Here the CDR3 DNA reads TGTGCCAGCAGTCCCAATGACATCCCCAACACTGAAGCTTTCTTT.

The chain couples TRBV9 to TRBJ1-5; D gene unclear. The CDR3 loop spans 12 amino acids. Germline CDR1 reads SGDLS; CDR2 reads YYNGEE. Trimming cost V 2 bases and J 3 bases, with 3 bases left between them. The CDR3 protein is CASSVSNQPQHF. In DNA, the CDR3 is TGTGCCAGCAGCGTCTCCAATCAGCCCCAGCATTTT.

The chain recombines TRBV4-3 with TRBJ1-2; the match to TRBD1 covers 9 bases. V lost 4 bases, J lost 5 bases, and 11 bases stayed unmatched. The germline CDR1 and CDR2 sequences are LGHNA and YSLEER. The CDR3 has 16 amino acids. CDR3 sequence: CASSPSGTGINYGYTF. In DNA form, the CDR3 reads TGCGCCAGCAGCCCCTCCGGGACAGGGATTAATTATGGCTACACCTTC.

V usage is TRBV7-2 and J usage is TRBJ1-2, with D perhaps TRBD1 (5 bases). CDR1 SGHTA and CDR2 FQGNSA come from the germline V gene. Trimming shortened V by 2 bases and J by 5 bases, and 15 bases separated the two germline ends. The CDR3 contains 15 residues. CDR3 region: CASSLRLGTQYGYTF. CDR3 DNA sequence: TGTGCCAGCAGCTTAAGGCTGGGGACTCAATATGGCTACACCTTC.

The J gene is TRBJ1-5, the V gene TRBV19; D gene unclear. The CDR3 runs to 15 residues. Germline V gene sequence: CDR1 LNHDA, CDR2 SQIVND (reference sequence). V dropped 3 bases and J dropped 4 bases, with 13 bases sitting between them. CDR3 loop: CASSMVRGLNQPQHF. The DNA of the CDR3 is TGTGCCAGTAGTATGGTTCGAGGGTTAAATCAGCCCCAGCATTTT.

This rearrangement joins TRBV29-1 to TRBJ1-5; 7 bases match TRBD1. Germline CDR1 is SQVTM and CDR2 is ANQGSEA. V gave up 5 bases and J gave up 5 bases; unmatched junction bases: 6. The CDR3 length is 13 residues. CDR3 in DNA: TGCAGCGTTACCACAGGGGTTGATCAGCCCCAGCATTTT. Encoded protein: CSVTTGVDQPQHF.

By frequency in the sample, this clone is medium-sized. The V gene is TRBV6-1, the J gene TRBJ2-3; 7 nucleotides align to TRBD1. The CDR3 sequence is 15 residues long. V gave up 4 bases and J gave up 4 bases; unmatched junction bases: 8. CDR1 is MNHNS, CDR2 SASEGT, per germline. The CDR3 nucleotides are TGTGCCAGCAGTGGCGGACAGGCAGGCGCAGATACGCAGTATTTT. This gives the protein CASSGGQAGADTQYF.

The genes are TRBV19 and TRBJ2-2; D gene ambiguous. There are 15 residues in the CDR3. The V gene's germline CDR1 is LNHDA and CDR2 SQIVND (reference sequence). The V and J ends lost 7 bases and 1 base respectively, with 13 bases between them. CDR3 nucleotide sequence: TGTGCCAGTAAAGCTCCTCGGCGGAACACCGGGGAGCTGTTTTTT. Its protein product is CASKAPRRNTGELFF.

This chain uses TRBV2 with TRBJ1-5; possibly TRBD1 for D (5 bases). V lost 8 bases and J lost 7, with 15 bases in between. This CDR3 is built from 13 residues. CDR1 SNHLY and CDR2 FYNNEI come from the germline V gene. The CDR3 is CASEPGRFQPQHF. The CDR3 DNA is TGTGCCAGCGAACCGGGACGTTTCCAGCCCCAGCATTTT.

The chain couples TRBV9 to TRBJ1-4, with D unresolved. Germline V gene lookup returns CDR1 SGDLS and CDR2 YYNGEE. CDR3 length equals 14 residues. Trimming pared 4 bases from V and 1 base from J, leaving 8 bases between. The CDR3: CASSSGGTNEKLFF. The CDR3 bases are TGTGCCAGCAGCTCAGGTGGAACTAATGAAAAACTGTTTTTT.

As for this clone: A junction end diverges from the germline sequence, so it may reflect a read error. The chain combines TRBV7-7 with TRBJ2-3; D possibly corresponds to TRBD2 (5 bases). Germline V gene sequence: CDR1 SSHAT, CDR2 FNYEAQ (reference sequence). The CDR3 is 14 residues long. The CDR3 spells CASSITGGTDTQYF. The CDR3 coding sequence is TGTGCTAGCAGCATAACCGGGGGCACAGATACGCAGTATTTT.

This chain connects TRBV30 to TRBJ1-6; 7 nucleotides match TRBD1. The junction had 2 bases not matched to a gene; V was cut back by 6 bases and J by 3 bases. Germline CDR1 GTSNPN, CDR2 SVGIG (reference sequence). The CDR3 contains 13 residues. CDR3 amino acids: CACQGGYNSPLHF. The DNA for the CDR3 is TGTGCCTGTCAGGGGGGCTATAATTCACCCCTCCACTTT.

The chain is built from TRBV19 and TRBJ2-3, with 9 bases lining up with TRBD2. V lost 3 bases and J lost 0; bases outside the gene matches: 7. CDR3 size: 17 residues. Germline V lookup: CDR1 LNHDA, CDR2 SQIVND (reference sequence). CDR3 DNA sequence: TGTGCCAGTAGTATTGGGGCGGGGGGGCGAAGCACAGATACGCAGTATTTT. Its protein is CASSIGAGGRSTDTQYF.

The chain has TRBV9 and TRBJ2-5; D gene ambiguous. The CDR3 sequence is 15 residues long. V shed 3 bases and J shed 1 base, with 13 bases lying between them. CDR1 is SGDLS, CDR2 YYNGEE, per germline. The CDR3 DNA follows: TGTGCCAGCAGCGGGGTGGGTGAGGTCCAAGAGACCCAGTACTTC. Protein product: CASSGVGEVQETQYF.

V and J are TRBV7-8 and TRBJ2-6; D tentatively reads TRBD1 or TRBD2 (6 bases each). Germline CDR1 is SGHVS and CDR2 is FQNEAQ. The CDR3 extends over 16 amino acids. The ends were cut back, 0 bases at V and 1 base at J, with 7 bases in the middle. DNA of the CDR3: TGTGCCAGCAGCTTAGCAGGGGGGTCTGGGGCCAACGTCCTGACTTTC. It is translated as CASSLAGGSGANVLTF. The full variable domain, completed using reference TRBV7-8 and TRBJ2-6, is GAGVSQSPRYKVAKRGQDVALRCDPISGHVSLFWYQQALGQGPEFLTYFQNEAQLDKSGLPSDRFFAERPEGSVSTLKIQRTQQEDSAVYLCASSLAGGSGANVLTFGAGSRLTVL.

This chain links TRBV15 with TRBJ2-6; TRBD2 agrees at 8 bases. With V trimmed by 0 bases and J by 0 bases, 10 bases remained unmatched. Germline loops: CDR1 LNHNV, CDR2 YYDKDF (reference sequence). This CDR3 has 20 residues. CDR3 bases: TGTGCCACCAGCAGAGATCTTCTTGGCGGGGGGATCTCTGGGGCCAACGTCCTGACTTTC. It codes for CATSRDLLGGGISGANVLTF. The full variable domain, with the rest looked up from reference TRBV15 and TRBJ2-6, is DAMVIQNPRYQVTQFGKPVTLSCSQTLNHNVMYWYQQKSSQAPKLLFHYYDKDFNNEADTPDNFQSRRPNTSFCFLDIRSPGLGDTAMYLCATSRDLLGGGISGANVLTFGAGSRLTVL.

V is TRBV7-8 and J is TRBJ1-5; possible D gene TRBD1, 6 bases. The germline V gene has CDR1 SGHVS and CDR2 FQNEAQ. The CDR3 is made up of 15 amino acids. The ends were cut back, 4 bases at V and 0 bases at J, with 10 bases in the middle. The CDR3 region is CASSYGQLSNQPQHF. The CDR3 DNA reads as TGTGCCAGCAGCTATGGACAGCTTAGCAATCAGCCCCAGCATTTT.

The rearrangement uses TRBV4-3 and TRBJ2-3; possibly TRBD1 for D (5 bases). Germline V CDR1 and CDR2: LGHNA, YSLEER. V shed 0 bases and J shed 4 bases, with 8 bases lying between them. The CDR3 covers 14 residues. In nucleotides, the CDR3 is TGCGCCAGCAGCCAAGAGGGGCGAGCAGATACGCAGTATTTT. Encoded protein: CASSQEGRADTQYF.

This clone was seen a few times. This chain joins TRBV5-5 and TRBJ1-1; D not resolved. The CDR3 is 12 residues long. Germline V lookup: CDR1 SGHKS, CDR2 YYEKEE (reference sequence). V lost 5 bases, J lost 5 bases, and 10 bases lay in between. The CDR3 DNA sequence: TGTGCCAGCAGTAAAAAGGAGACTGAAGCTTTCTTT. Its protein product is CASSKKETEAFF.

The chain combines TRBV19 with TRBJ2-7; 8 bases line up with TRBD2. Germline CDR1 reads LNHDA; CDR2 reads SQIVND (reference sequence). The CDR3 spans 14 residues. V shed 7 bases, J shed 8 bases, and the junction held 13 bases outside the gene matches. The CDR3 nucleotides are TGTGCCAGTACCCCCACGGGAGGGGGTGACAAGCAGTACTTC. Translating it yields CASTPTGGGDKQYF.

The chain uses TRBV5-3 and TRBJ2-5, with a weak D call TRBD2 (6 bases). TRBV5-3 is reported as an ORF; its role is uncertain. This CDR3 comprises 14 residues. The V end was cut by 0 bases, the J end by 9 bases, with 15 bases between. CDR3 nucleotide sequence: TGTGCCAGAAGCTTGGCCGACTCCCCGGGGGCCCAGTACTTC. Protein sequence: CARSLADSPGAQYF.

The chain combines TRBV19 with TRBJ1-5; D gene ambiguous. Germline V gene sequence: CDR1 LNHDA, CDR2 SQIVND (reference sequence). The CDR3 loop spans 14 amino acids. Trimming left V 3 bases short and J 0 bases short, with 6 bases between. CDR3 DNA sequence: TGTGCCAGTAGTATGATCTATAGCAATCAGCCCCAGCATTTT. It translates to CASSMIYSNQPQHF.